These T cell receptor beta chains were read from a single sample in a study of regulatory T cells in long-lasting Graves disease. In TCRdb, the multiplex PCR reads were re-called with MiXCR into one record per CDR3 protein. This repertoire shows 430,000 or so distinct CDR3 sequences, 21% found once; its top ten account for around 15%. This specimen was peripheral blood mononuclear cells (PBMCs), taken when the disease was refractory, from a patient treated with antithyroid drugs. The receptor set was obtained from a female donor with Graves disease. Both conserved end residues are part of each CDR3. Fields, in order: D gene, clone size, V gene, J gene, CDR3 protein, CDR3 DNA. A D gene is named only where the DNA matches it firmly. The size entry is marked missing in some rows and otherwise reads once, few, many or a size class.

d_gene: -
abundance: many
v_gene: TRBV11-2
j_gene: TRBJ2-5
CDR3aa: CASSPTDPGGTQYF
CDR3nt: TGTGCCAGCAGCCCGACCGACCCGGGTGGGACCCAGTACTTC

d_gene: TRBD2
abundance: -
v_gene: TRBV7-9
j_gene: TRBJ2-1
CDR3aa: CASSSSGRFEQFF
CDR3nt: TGTGCCAGCAGCTCGAGCGGGAGGTTTGAGCAGTTCTTC

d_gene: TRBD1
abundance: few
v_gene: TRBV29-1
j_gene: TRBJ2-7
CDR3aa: CSTHRGRRYEQYF
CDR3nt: TGCAGCACCCACAGGGGGCGCCGGTACGAGCAGTACTTC

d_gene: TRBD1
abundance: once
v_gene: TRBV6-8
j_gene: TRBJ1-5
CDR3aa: CASSEFATGVSQPQHF
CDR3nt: TGTGCCAGCAGTGAATTCGCTACAGGGGTTAGTCAGCCCCAGCATTTT

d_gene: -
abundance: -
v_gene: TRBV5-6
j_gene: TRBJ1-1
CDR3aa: CASTLTDTEAFF
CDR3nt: TGTGCCAGCACCCTTACAGACACTGAAGCTTTCTTT

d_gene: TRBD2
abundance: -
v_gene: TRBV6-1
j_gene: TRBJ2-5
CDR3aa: CASERGASGRSVETQYF
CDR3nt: TGTGCCAGCGAGCGGGGGGCTAGCGGGAGGAGTGTAGAGACCCAGTACTTC

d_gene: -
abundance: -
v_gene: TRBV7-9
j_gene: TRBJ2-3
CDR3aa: CASSLTGTSTDTQYF
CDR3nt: TGTGCCAGCAGCTTAACGGGTACTAGCACAGATACGCAGTATTTT

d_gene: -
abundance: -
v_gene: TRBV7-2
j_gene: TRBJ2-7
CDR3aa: CASSEASSAYEQYF
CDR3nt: TGTGCCAGCAGCGAGGCGAGCAGCGCCTACGAGCAGTACTTC

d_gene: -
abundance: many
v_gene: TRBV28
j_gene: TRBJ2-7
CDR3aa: CASITSGTGTYEQYF
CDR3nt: TGTGCCAGCATCACTTCCGGGACGGGAACCTACGAGCAGTACTTC

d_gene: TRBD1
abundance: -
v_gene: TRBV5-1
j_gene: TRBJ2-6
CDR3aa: CASSIRTGGSISGANVLTF
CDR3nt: TGCGCCAGCAGCATAAGGACAGGGGGCTCCATCTCTGGGGCCAACGTCCTGACTTTC

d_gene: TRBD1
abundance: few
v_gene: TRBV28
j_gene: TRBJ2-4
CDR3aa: CASSRRQGVTKNIQYF
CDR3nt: TGTGCCAGCAGTAGACGACAGGGGGTAACCAAAAACATTCAGTACTTC

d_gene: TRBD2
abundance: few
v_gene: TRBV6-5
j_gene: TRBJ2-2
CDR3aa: CASSYHEKGLAGRANTGELFF
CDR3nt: TGTGCCAGCAGTTATCACGAGAAGGGACTAGCGGGACGCGCGAACACCGGGGAGCTGTTTTTT

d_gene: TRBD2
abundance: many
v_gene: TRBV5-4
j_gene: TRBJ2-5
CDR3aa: CASSLRAGRPGTTWETQYF
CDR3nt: TGTGCCAGCAGCTTGCGAGCGGGACGACCGGGAACCACGTGGGAGACCCAGTACTTC

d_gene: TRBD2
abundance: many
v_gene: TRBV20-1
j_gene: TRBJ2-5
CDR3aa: CSALTSGRGETQYF
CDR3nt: TGCAGTGCTTTGACTAGCGGGAGAGGGGAGACCCAGTACTTC

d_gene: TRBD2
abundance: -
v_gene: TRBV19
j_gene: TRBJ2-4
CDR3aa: CASSISAGTSDIIQYF
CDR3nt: TGTGCCAGTAGTATCTCCGCCGGGACTAGCGATATTATTCAGTACTTC

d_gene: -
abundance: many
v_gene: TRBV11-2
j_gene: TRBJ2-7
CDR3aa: CASRLQGTTYEQYF
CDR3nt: TGTGCCAGCAGATTACAGGGGACTACCTACGAGCAGTACTTC

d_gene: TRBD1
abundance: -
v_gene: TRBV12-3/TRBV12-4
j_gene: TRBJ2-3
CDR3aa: CASSRRQGRTDTQYF
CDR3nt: TGTGCCAGCAGCCGAAGACAGGGCCGCACAGATACGCAGTATTTT

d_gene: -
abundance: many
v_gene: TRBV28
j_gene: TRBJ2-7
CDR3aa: CASSFQSYEQYF
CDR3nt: TGTGCCAGCAGTTTCCAGAGTTATGAGCAGTACTTC

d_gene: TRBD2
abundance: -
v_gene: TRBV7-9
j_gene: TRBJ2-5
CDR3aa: CASSLRRLARYQETQYF
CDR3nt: TGTGCCAGCAGCTTAAGAAGACTAGCTCGGTACCAAGAGACCCAGTACTTC

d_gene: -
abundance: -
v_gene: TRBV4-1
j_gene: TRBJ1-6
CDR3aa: CASSNLHKQGAFNSPLHF
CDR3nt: TGCGCCAGCAGCAACTTACATAAACAGGGCGCCTTCAATTCACCCCTCCACTTT

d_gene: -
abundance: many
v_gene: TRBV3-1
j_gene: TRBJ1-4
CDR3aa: CASSQDGRNFRGEKLFF
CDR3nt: TGTGCCAGCAGCCAAGACGGTCGGAACTTCAGGGGTGAAAAACTGTTTTTT

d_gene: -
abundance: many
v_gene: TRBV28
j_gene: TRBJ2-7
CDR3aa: CASSFPRHSISYEQYF
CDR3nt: TGTGCCAGCAGTTTCCCCCGACACAGCATTTCCTACGAGCAGTACTTC

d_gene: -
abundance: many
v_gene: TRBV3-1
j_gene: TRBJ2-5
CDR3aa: CASSWGQETQYF
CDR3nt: TGTGCCAGCTCCTGGGGACAAGAGACCCAGTACTTC

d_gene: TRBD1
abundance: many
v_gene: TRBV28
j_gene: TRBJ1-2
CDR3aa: CASSTTGTGLIYGYTF
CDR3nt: TGTGCCAGCAGCACCACCGGGACAGGGTTAATCTATGGCTACACCTTC

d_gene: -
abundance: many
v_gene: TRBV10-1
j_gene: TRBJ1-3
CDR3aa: CASSPGPGFATIYF
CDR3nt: TGCGCCAGCAGTCCTGGACCGGGCTTCGCCACCATATATTTT

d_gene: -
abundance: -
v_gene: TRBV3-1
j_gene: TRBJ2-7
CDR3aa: CASSPWGSSCEQYF
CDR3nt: TGTGCCAGCAGCCCTTGGGGGTCGTCCTGCGAGCAGTACTTC

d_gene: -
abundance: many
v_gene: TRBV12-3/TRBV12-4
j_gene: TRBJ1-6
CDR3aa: CASSFMTHRVSYNSPLHF
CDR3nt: TGTGCCAGCAGTTTTATGACACACAGGGTCTCCTATAATTCACCCCTCCACTTT

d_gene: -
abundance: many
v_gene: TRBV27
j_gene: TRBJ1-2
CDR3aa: CASSPSYGTRIYGYTF
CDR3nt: TGTGCCAGCAGTCCATCCTACGGGACAAGGATCTATGGCTACACCTTC

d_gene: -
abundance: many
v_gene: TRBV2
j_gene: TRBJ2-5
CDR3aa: CASSEEGETQYF
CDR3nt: TGTGCCAGCAGTGAAGAGGGAGAGACCCAGTACTTC

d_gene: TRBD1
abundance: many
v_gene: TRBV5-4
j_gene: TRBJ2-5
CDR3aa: CASSPDRGLGETQYF
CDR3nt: TGTGCCAGCAGTCCCGACAGGGGGCTTGGGGAGACCCAGTACTTC

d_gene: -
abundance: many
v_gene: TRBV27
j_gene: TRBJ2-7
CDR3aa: CASRPGGAYEQYF
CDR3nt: TGTGCCAGCAGACCAGGTGGCGCCTACGAGCAGTACTTC

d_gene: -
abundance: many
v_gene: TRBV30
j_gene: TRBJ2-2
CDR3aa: CAWSPSLAGELFF
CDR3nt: TGTGCCTGGAGTCCTAGTCTCGCCGGGGAGCTGTTTTTT

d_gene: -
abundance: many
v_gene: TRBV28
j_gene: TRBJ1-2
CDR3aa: CASSDGPVGYTF
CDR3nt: TGTGCCAGCAGTGACGGGCCTGTGGGCTACACCTTC

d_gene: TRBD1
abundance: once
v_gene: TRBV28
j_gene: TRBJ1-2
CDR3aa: CASSFRPRDRDGYTF
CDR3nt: TGTGCCAGCAGTTTCAGGCCCCGGGACAGGGACGGCTACACCTTC

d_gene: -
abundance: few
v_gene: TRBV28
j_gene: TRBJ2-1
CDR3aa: CASCITGNNEQFF
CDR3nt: TGTGCCAGCTGCATTACAGGAAACAATGAGCAGTTCTTC

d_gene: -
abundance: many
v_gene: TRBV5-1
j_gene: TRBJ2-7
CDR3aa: CASSQTLRAHEQYF
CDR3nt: TGCGCCAGCAGCCAGACCCTTCGCGCGCACGAGCAGTACTTC

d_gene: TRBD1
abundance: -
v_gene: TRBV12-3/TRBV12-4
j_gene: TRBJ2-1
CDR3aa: CASSFRGQGRNEQFF
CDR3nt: TGTGCCAGCAGTTTTAGGGGACAGGGCAGAAATGAGCAGTTCTTC

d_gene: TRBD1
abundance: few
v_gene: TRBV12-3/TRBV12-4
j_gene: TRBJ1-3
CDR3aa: CASTDRGLGNTIYF
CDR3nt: TGTGCCAGCACGGACAGGGGGCTAGGAAACACCATATATTTT

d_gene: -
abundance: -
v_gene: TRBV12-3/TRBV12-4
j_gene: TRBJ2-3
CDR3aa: CASRREGHRTDTQYF
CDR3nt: TGTGCCAGCAGGCGAGAGGGACACCGCACAGATACGCAGTATTTT

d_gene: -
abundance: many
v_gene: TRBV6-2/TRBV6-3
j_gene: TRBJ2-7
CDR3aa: CASSYSGGPLNEQYF
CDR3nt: TGTGCCAGCAGTTACAGTGGGGGGCCCTTGAACGAGCAGTACTTC

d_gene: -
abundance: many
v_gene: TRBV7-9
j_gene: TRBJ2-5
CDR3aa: CASSLGQAAGETQYF
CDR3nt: TGTGCCAGCAGCTTAGGGCAGGCTGCGGGAGAGACCCAGTACTTC

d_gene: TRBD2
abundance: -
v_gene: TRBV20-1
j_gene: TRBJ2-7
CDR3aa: CSARGGAGVYDEQYF
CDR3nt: TGCAGTGCTAGAGGAGGAGCGGGAGTCTACGACGAGCAGTACTTC

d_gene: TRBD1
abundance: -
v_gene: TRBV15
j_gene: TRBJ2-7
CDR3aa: CATSGENGGTGGLYEQYF
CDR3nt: TGTGCCACCAGTGGAGAAAACGGAGGGACAGGGGGATTGTACGAGCAGTACTTC

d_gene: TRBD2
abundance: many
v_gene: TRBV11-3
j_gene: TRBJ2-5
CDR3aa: CASSLSSGGLETQYF
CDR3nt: TGTGCCAGCAGCTTAAGTTCGGGAGGGTTGGAGACCCAGTACTTC

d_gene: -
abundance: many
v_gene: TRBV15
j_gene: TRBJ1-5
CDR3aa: CATERAGTSNQPQHF
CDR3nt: TGTGCCACCGAGAGGGCAGGGACCAGCAATCAGCCCCAGCATTTT

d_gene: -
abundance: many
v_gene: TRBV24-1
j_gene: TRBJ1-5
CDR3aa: CATSAGTYSNQPQHF
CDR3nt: TGTGCCACCAGTGCCGGGACATATAGCAATCAGCCCCAGCATTTT